This passage covers 10 T cell receptor beta chains from one sample sequenced in a study of radiation and T cells in renal cell carcinoma (dated by TCRdb to 2018 to 2020). Library preparation employed the immunoSEQ multiplex PCR assay. The clones in this table, taken by TCRdb from immuneACCESS, are in-frame only. Not every clone is retained; where verified, under half of the shortfall comes from an unresolved V gene, and the cause of the rest is unknown. In all, the sample holds about 83,000 clones, and around 78% of those were seen once. The ten biggest clones cover over 2% of the sample. The sample's time point label, decoded: blood 4 weeks post-SBRT, at nephrectomy. Reading the label with the study, this specimen's treatment or condition is: 15 Gy SBRT to primary tumor, nephrectomy 4 weeks later. The sample was blood, taken from a patient whose treatment included radiotherapy and nephrectomy. The origin of the receptors is a woman aged 60 to 75 with renal cell carcinoma.

For this clone: Other DNA variants within this sample encode the same CDR3. The chain joins TRBV5-1 to TRBJ1-2; perhaps TRBD1 as D (6 bases). CDR3 size: 13 residues. Per germline, CDR1 SGHRS and CDR2 YFSETQ. V dropped 0 bases and J dropped 6 bases, with 9 bases sitting between them. The CDR3 region has the DNA TGCGCCAGCAGCTTGGTCTCAGGGGATGGCTACACCTTC. Its protein is CASSLVSGDGYTF.

V usage is TRBV5-4 and J usage is TRBJ2-6; 10 bases match TRBD1. Trimming at V came to 6 bases and at J to 0 bases, leaving 9 bases not matched to a gene. Germline V lookup: CDR1 SGHNT, CDR2 YYREEE (reference sequence). This CDR3 region has 18 residues. The CDR3 protein is CASITPGQGISGANVLTF. DNA for the CDR3: TGTGCCAGCATCACACCGGGACAGGGGATCTCTGGGGCCAACGTCCTGACTTTC.

This clone was counted only a few times. The J gene is TRBJ1-1, the V gene TRBV18; D may be TRBD1 (5 bases). V lost 3 bases, J lost 0 bases, and 11 bases lay in between. CDR1 KGHSH and CDR2 LQKENI come from the germline V gene. The CDR3 has 15 residues. This chain's CDR3 is CASSPGHPLNTEAFF. The DNA of the CDR3 is TGTGCCAGCTCACCGGGGCATCCATTGAACACTGAAGCTTTCTTT. Based on the CDR3 plus reference TRBV18 and TRBJ1-1, the full variable domain is NAGVMQNPRHLVRRRGQEARLRCSPMKGHSHVYWYRQLPEEGLKFMVYLQKENIIDESGMPKERFSAEFPKEGPSILRIQQVVRGDSAAYFCASSPGHPLNTEAFFGQGTRLTVV.

The V call is TRBV4-1, the J call TRBJ2-1, with D tentatively TRBD1 (5 bases). Germline CDR1 is MGHRA and CDR2 is YSYEKL. This CDR3 is built from 14 residues. CDR3 region: CATGTPGRGDEQFF. Written as DNA, the CDR3 is TGCGCAACTGGTACCCCCGGAAGGGGTGATGAGCAGTTCTTC.

This clone was counted a few times. The CDR3: CASSIGRGVRGQETQYF. The DNA for the CDR3 is TGTGCCAGTAGTATAGGAAGAGGAGTCAGGGGGCAAGAGACCCAGTACTTC. V is TRBV19 and J is TRBJ2-5; 7 bases match TRBD1. Looked up from germline, CDR1 is LNHDA and CDR2 is SQIVND (reference sequence). This CDR3 region has 17 residues. V trimming: 1 base; J trimming: 2 bases; junction bases outside the gene matches: 10.

The CDR3: CASGSHREDTQYF. The CDR3 DNA is TGTGCCAGCGGGAGCCACCGGGAAGATACGCAGTATTTT. The J gene is TRBJ2-3, the V gene TRBV6-6, with D maybe TRBD2 (5 bases). The CDR3 loop spans 13 amino acids. Germline values: CDR1 MNHNY, CDR2 SVGAGI (reference sequence). Trimming removed 8 bases from V and 5 bases from J, with 14 bases in between.

The CDR3 DNA is TGCGCCAGCAGCGAGGGACTAGCGGGGGACCCCATCCTAGCCAAAAACATTCAGTACTTC. Its protein is CASSEGLAGDPILAKNIQYF. The rearrangement links TRBV5-1 to TRBJ2-4, with 14 bases identical to TRBD2. With 4 bases clipped from V and 0 bases from J, the junction kept 12 bases outside the gene matches. Germline V gene sequence: CDR1 SGHRS, CDR2 YFSETQ. This CDR3 spans 20 amino acids. The entire variable domain, with the rest obtained from reference TRBV5-1 and TRBJ2-4, is as follows: KAGVTQTPRYLIKTRGQQVTLSCSPISGHRSVSWYQQTPGQGLQFLFEYFSETQRNKGNFPGRFSGRQFSNSRSEMNVSTLELGDSALYLCASSEGLAGDPILAKNIQYFGAGTRLSVL.

The chain joins TRBV27 to TRBJ2-1; 9 nucleotides match TRBD1. The germline CDR1 and CDR2 sequences are MNHEY and SMNVEV (reference sequence). The CDR3 spans 16 residues. V gave up 4 bases and J gave up 7 bases; unmatched junction bases: 11. The CDR3 region is CASSYLPGQGRNEQFF. DNA for the CDR3: TGTGCCAGCAGTTATCTTCCGGGACAGGGAAGGAATGAGCAGTTCTTC.

The chain employs TRBV2 and TRBJ2-2; 10 bases match TRBD2. V shed 4 bases and J 4 bases; nucleotides not matched to a gene: 3. Germline-derived CDR1 and CDR2 are SNHLY and FYNNEI. The CDR3 is made up of 15 amino acids. Here the CDR3 reads CASSGLAGGTGELFF. The CDR3 nucleotides are TGTGCCAGCAGTGGACTAGCGGGTGGCACCGGGGAGCTGTTTTTT.

The V gene is TRBV4-1, the J gene TRBJ2-3; D possibly uses TRBD1 or TRBD2 (5 bases each). Germline loops: CDR1 MGHRA, CDR2 YSYEKL. V lost 0 bases and J 7 bases, leaving 17 bases between the germline ends. CDR3 length: 16 amino acids. The CDR3 bases are TGCGCCAGCAGCCAAGAAGCCCCAGGGAGAGAAAATACGCAGTATTTT. Amino acid sequence: CASSQEAPGRENTQYF.